These 26 T cell receptor beta chains originate from one sample sequenced in a study of T cell repertoires and HLA-DP antigens. Sequencing was performed with immunoSEQ multiplex PCR; in TCRdb, only in-frame clones are kept and a portion is missing. The repertoire holds about 89,000 clones, with about 89% as singletons. These receptors have no known antigen. The sample was CD4+ T cells from PBMCs. These receptors originate from a man aged 50-59 years in good health and CMV-seronegative.

This clone turned up a few times. The chain has TRBV7-9 and TRBJ2-2; a possible D gene is TRBD1 (5 bases). The V gene's germline CDR1 is SEHNR and CDR2 FQNEAQ (reference sequence). There are 19 residues in the CDR3. V was cut by 3 bases and J by 0 bases, with 20 bases left in between. CDR3: CASSLLLAWGTTNTGELFF. The CDR3 nucleotides read TGTGCCAGCAGCTTGTTATTAGCTTGGGGCACCACGAACACCGGGGAGCTGTTTTTT.

The CDR3 DNA is TGTGCCAGCAGCCCGAGGGGATCCACAGATACGCAGTATTTT. Translated, it gives CASSPRGSTDTQYF. V is TRBV7-2 and J is TRBJ2-3, with D perhaps given as TRBD1 or TRBD2 (5 bases each). The V gene lost 5 bases and the J gene lost 2 bases, with 11 bases spanning the gap. The CDR3 covers 14 residues. Germline-derived CDR1 and CDR2 are SGHTA and FQGNSA.

The chain has TRBV25-1 and TRBJ2-7, with 7 nucleotides matching TRBD1. This CDR3 spans 16 amino acids. In germline, CDR1 is MGHDK, CDR2 SYGVNS. The V segment lost 2 bases and the J segment 1 base; nucleotides outside the gene matches: 8. CDR3 sequence reads: CASSEHTTGNSYEQYF. The CDR3 DNA follows: TGTGCCAGCAGTGAACACACGACAGGGAATTCCTACGAGCAGTACTTC.

This chain links TRBV6-4 with TRBJ1-1; the match to TRBD1 covers 8 bases. This CDR3 region has 16 residues. The germline V gene has CDR1 MRHNA and CDR2 SNTAGT. J was trimmed by 5 bases and V by 5 bases; bases with no gene match: 13. CDR3 protein: CASSTQGDRGGTEAFF. CDR3 bases: TGTGCCAGCAGTACGCAGGGAGACAGGGGTGGAACTGAAGCTTTCTTT.

The DNA for the CDR3 is TGTGCCAGCAGCTTGCCAGCCTCCTACGAGCAGTACTTC. Translating it yields CASSLPASYEQYF. The chain is built from TRBV5-4 and TRBJ2-7; no definite D call. V lost 1 base, J lost 0 bases, and 5 bases lay in between. Germline CDR1 reads SGHNT; CDR2 reads YYREEE (reference sequence). The CDR3 runs 13 residues.

As concerns this clone: Sequence at one end of the junction differs from germline and may be a read error. The chain has TRBV5-5 and TRBJ1-4; perhaps TRBD1 as D (5 bases). Germline lookup yields CDR1 SGHKS and CDR2 YYEKEE (reference sequence). The CDR3 has 13 residues. The CDR3 DNA reads as TGTGCCAGCAGACGAATCACGGAACAGGACTTTGTTTTT. Amino acids: CASRRITEQDFVF.

The rearrangement links TRBV7-2 to TRBJ1-1; D remains unclear. There are 13 residues in the CDR3. Germline CDR1 reads SGHTA; CDR2 reads FQGNSA. The V gene lost 7 bases and the J gene lost 1 base, with 10 bases spanning the gap. For the CDR3, the DNA is TGTGCCAGCACCTCCAGGAGGAACACTGAAGCTTTCTTT. Protein sequence: CASTSRRNTEAFF.

This chain connects TRBV6-5 to TRBJ2-1, with D possibly being TRBD1 or TRBD2 (7 bases each). Germline V gene data show CDR1 as MNHEY and CDR2 as SVGAGI. Between the trimmed V and J ends, which lost 0 bases and 7 bases, there was a span of 13 bases. The CDR3 is 15 amino acids. CDR3 sequence: CASSYSRGGSNEQFF. Written as DNA, the CDR3 is TGTGCCAGCAGTTACTCCAGGGGGGGGAGTAATGAGCAGTTCTTC.

The V gene is TRBV30, the J gene TRBJ2-5; D is perhaps TRBD2 (6 bases). CDR3 length: 12 residues. V shed 1 base and J shed 7 bases, with 10 bases lying between them. From germline, CDR1 is GTSNPN and CDR2 SVGIG (reference sequence). This CDR3 reads CAWSDSGGTQYF. The DNA of the CDR3 is TGTGCCTGGAGTGATTCCGGGGGGACCCAGTACTTC.

The rearrangement uses TRBV30 and TRBJ2-3; no definite D call. Germline V gives CDR1 GTSNPN, CDR2 SVGIG (reference sequence). The CDR3 is 13 amino acids. The V gene lost 3 bases and the J gene lost 2 bases, with 9 bases spanning the gap. The CDR3 DNA reads as TGTGCCTGGAGCCGCGACAACACAGATACGCAGTATTTT. Protein product: CAWSRDNTDTQYF.

V gene TRBV21-1 combines with J gene TRBJ2-3. TRBV21-1 is an annotated pseudogene. The CDR3 is made up of 16 amino acids. In DNA, the CDR3 is TGTGCCAGCAGGGGTCGATTAGCTACAGTCAAAGATACGCAGTATTTT. This codes for CASRGRLATVKDTQYF.

The chain joins TRBV7-9 to TRBJ2-1; 9 nucleotides align to TRBD2. Germline values: CDR1 SEHNR, CDR2 FQNEAQ (reference sequence). The CDR3 has 14 amino acids. V lost 5 bases to trimming and J lost 8 bases; unmatched junction nucleotides: 7. The CDR3 sequence: CASSSKTSGYEQFF. The CDR3 region has the DNA TGTGCCAGCAGCAGCAAGACTAGCGGCTATGAGCAGTTCTTC.

The chain combines TRBV18 with TRBJ1-5, with 10 nucleotides matching TRBD1. J gave up 7 bases and V 3 bases, and 0 bases lay outside the gene matches. Germline CDR1 KGHSH, CDR2 LQKENI. The CDR3 spans 13 residues. DNA of the CDR3: TGTGCCAGCTCACCGGACAGGGGGCAGCCCCAGCATTTT. Translated: CASSPDRGQPQHF.

The chain is built from TRBV5-4 and TRBJ2-1, with TRBD1 matching 8 bases. The CDR3 contains 15 residues. V dropped 3 bases and J dropped 3; count of bases not matched to a gene: 5. Germline CDR1 SGHNT, CDR2 YYREEE (reference sequence). In DNA, the CDR3 is TGTGCCAGCAGCTGGGACAGGTTGGTCTACAATGAGCAGTTCTTC. Translating it yields CASSWDRLVYNEQFF.

CDR3 sequence (DNA): TGTGCCATTTCCCCTAGCGGGACCTACGAGCAGTACTTC. It is translated as CAISPSGTYEQYF. The V gene is TRBV28, the J gene TRBJ2-7; 9 bases are a match to TRBD2. CDR1 is MDHEN, CDR2 SYDVKM, per germline. This CDR3 contains 13 residues. Trimming took 10 bases from V and 2 from J; bases not matched to a gene: 6.

The chain uses TRBV7-2 and TRBJ1-4; D is undetermined. V shed 3 bases and J shed 9 bases, with 14 bases lying between them. Germline assignment: CDR1 SGHTA and CDR2 FQGNSA. This CDR3 is 14 amino acids long. CDR3 nucleotide sequence: TGTGCCAGCAGCTTCTTAGGGTCCCAACAAAAACTGTTTTTT. It is translated as CASSFLGSQQKLFF. The variable domain in full, with the rest retrieved from reference TRBV7-2 and TRBJ1-4, is GAGVSQSPSNKVTEKGKDVELRCDPISGHTALYWYRQSLGQGLEFLIYFQGNSAPDKSGLPSDRFSAERTGGSVSTLTIQRTQQEDSAVYLCASSFLGSQQKLFFGSGTQLSVL.

The CDR3 loop reads CGTMRAGETQYF. CDR3 sequence (DNA): TGTGGAACTATGCGGGCGGGAGAGACCCAGTACTTC. The chain recombines TRBV6-6 with TRBJ2-5, with a weak D call TRBD2 (5 bases). The CDR3 covers 12 residues. Germline lookup yields CDR1 MNHNY and CDR2 SVGAGI (reference sequence).

This clone was picked up one time. The chain couples TRBV12-5 to TRBJ2-5; 10 bases fit TRBD2. Looked up from germline, CDR1 is LGHNT and CDR2 is FRNRAP. V shed 3 bases and J 1 base; nucleotides not matched to a gene: 2. The CDR3 extends over 15 amino acids. The DNA for the CDR3 is TGTGCTAGTGGTTTTATAGCGGGGGGCCAAGAGACCCAGTACTTC. It specifies CASGFIAGGQETQYF.

V and J are TRBV27 and TRBJ2-7, with D perhaps being TRBD1 or TRBD2 (7 bases each). The CDR3 is 16 residues long. Per the germline V gene, CDR1 is MNHEY and CDR2 is SMNVEV (reference sequence). Trimming cost V 6 bases and J 2 bases, with 20 bases left between them. For the CDR3, the DNA is TGTGCCAGCAGATCAAGACAGGGAGGGCCCCCCTACGAGCAGTACTTC. Protein product: CASRSRQGGPPYEQYF.

The rearrangement joins TRBV19 to TRBJ1-3; D is undetermined. The CDR3 length is 14 residues. Germline CDR1 reads LNHDA; CDR2 reads SQIVND (reference sequence). Trimming removed 8 bases from V and 0 bases from J, with 11 bases in between. Here the CDR3 reads CASGRRSSGNTIYF. CDR3 in DNA: TGTGCCAGTGGCCGACGGAGCTCTGGAAACACCATATATTTT.

The CDR3 spells CASSYGTANTGELFF. In DNA, the CDR3 is TGCGCCAGCAGCTACGGGACAGCGAACACCGGGGAGCTGTTTTTT. The chain carries TRBV5-1 and TRBJ2-2; 7 bases line up with TRBD1. V shed 3 bases, J shed 0 bases, and the junction held 2 bases outside the gene matches. The CDR3 has 15 residues. The germline CDR1 and CDR2 sequences are SGHRS and YFSETQ. The whole variable domain, remainder taken from reference TRBV5-1 and TRBJ2-2, is KAGVTQTPRYLIKTRGQQVTLSCSPISGHRSVSWYQQTPGQGLQFLFEYFSETQRNKGNFPGRFSGRQFSNSRSEMNVSTLELGDSALYLCASSYGTANTGELFFGEGSRLTVL.

The rearrangement joins TRBV6-1 to TRBJ1-5; D unclear. CDR1 and CDR2 from the germline V gene are MNHNS and SASEGT. The CDR3 is 15 amino acids. Trimming shortened V by 3 bases and J by 7 bases, and 16 bases separated the two germline ends. The CDR3 nucleotides are TGTGCCAGCAGTGAGATGGGCAAAACGGGACAGCCCCAGCATTTT. Its translation: CASSEMGKTGQPQHF.

V usage is TRBV5-1 and J usage is TRBJ1-4; D call uncertain. V dropped 4 bases and J dropped 0 bases, with 7 bases sitting between them. The germline V gene has CDR1 SGHRS and CDR2 YFSETQ. This CDR3 comprises 14 residues. The CDR3 loop is CASSEQPTNEKLFF. As DNA, the CDR3 is TGCGCCAGCAGCGAACAGCCAACTAATGAAAAACTGTTTTTT.

V and J are TRBV6-1 and TRBJ2-7; 8 nucleotides align to TRBD1. This CDR3 contains 14 residues. CDR1 is MNHNS and CDR2 is SASEGT in the germline V gene. Unmatched junction bases numbered 6, after V lost 6 bases and J lost 2 bases. This CDR3 reads CASSTGGFTYEQYF. CDR3 coding DNA: TGTGCCAGCAGCACAGGGGGATTTACCTACGAGCAGTACTTC.

J is TRBJ2-4 and V is TRBV5-1; D is uncertain. This CDR3 has 14 residues. Germline V gene sequence: CDR1 SGHRS, CDR2 YFSETQ. The germline V and J ends were trimmed by 0 bases and 4 bases, with 8 bases remaining between them. DNA of the CDR3: TGCGCCAGCAGCTTGGGCAGATTAAAAAACATTCAGTACTTC. Residues: CASSLGRLKNIQYF.

The chain couples TRBV9 to TRBJ2-3; 8 bases are a match to TRBD2. Unmatched junction bases numbered 2, after V lost 6 bases and J lost 2 bases. Germline V gene lookup returns CDR1 SGDLS and CDR2 YYNGEE. This CDR3 contains 13 residues. DNA for the CDR3: TGTGCCAGCAAGCGGGAGCTCACAGATACGCAGTATTTT. It specifies CASKRELTDTQYF.